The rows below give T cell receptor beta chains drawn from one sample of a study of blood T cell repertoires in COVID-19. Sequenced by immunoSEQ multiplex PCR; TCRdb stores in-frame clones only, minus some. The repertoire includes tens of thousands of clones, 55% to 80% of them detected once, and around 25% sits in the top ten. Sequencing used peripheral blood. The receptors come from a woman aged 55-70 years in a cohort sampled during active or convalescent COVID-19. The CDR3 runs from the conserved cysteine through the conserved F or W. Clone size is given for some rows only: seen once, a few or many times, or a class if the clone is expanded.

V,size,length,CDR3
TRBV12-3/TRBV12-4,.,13,CASSLNRPNEQYF
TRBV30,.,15,CAWSVGGASGNTIYF
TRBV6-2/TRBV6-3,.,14,CASSPALDRTGYTF
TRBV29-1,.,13,CSVETGSGQPQHF
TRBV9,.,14,CASSVGQGNYGYTF
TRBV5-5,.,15,CASRHQSGGIYGYTF
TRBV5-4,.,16,CASSRADRGLFSEQYF
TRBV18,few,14,CASSPGQYNSPLHF
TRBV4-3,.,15,CASRTLLGRTGELFF
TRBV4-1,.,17,CASSQTSGGGGTGELFF
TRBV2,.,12,CASSPGGRDQYF
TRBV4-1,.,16,CASSRGLADGTDTQYF
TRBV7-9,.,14,CASSLGRVTETQYF
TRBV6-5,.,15,CASSYSYGQGYGYTF
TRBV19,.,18,CASSMSGQLGRRNTEAFF
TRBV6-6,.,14,CASSLGQLKETQYF
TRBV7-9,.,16,CASSERQGATNEKLFF
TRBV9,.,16,CASSPRGASSGNTIYF
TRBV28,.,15,CASSLSQGRNQPQHF
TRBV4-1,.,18,CASSQLPGQGSPGEKLFF
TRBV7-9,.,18,CASSFLGEWGATNEKLFF
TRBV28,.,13,CASRKGINSPLHF
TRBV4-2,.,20,CASSQDVGRASGGAGETQYF
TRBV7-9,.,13,CASSLGTGVGYTF
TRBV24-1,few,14,CATSEPGGNQPQHF
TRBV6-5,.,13,CASRTGGASKAFF
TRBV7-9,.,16,CASSFGLAGESYEQYF
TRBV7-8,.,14,CASSLVREGNEQYF
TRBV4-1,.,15,CASSLRGQGATEAFF
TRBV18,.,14,CASSPPRGYTEAFF
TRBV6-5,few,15,CASCSLGQGENEQFF
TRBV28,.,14,CASSFAGSYYGYTF
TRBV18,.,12,CASSETGAEAFF
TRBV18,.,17,CASSPIGTRATNEKLFF
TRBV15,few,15,CATSGGQGKDYGYTF
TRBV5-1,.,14,CASSPTQTGFEQYF
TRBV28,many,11,CASSSPSPLHF
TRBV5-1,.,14,CASSKLAGTDTQYF
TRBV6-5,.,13,CATRRAGQETQYF
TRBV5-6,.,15,CASSSFGQGPYGYTF
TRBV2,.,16,CASSPGQGPSLNIQYF
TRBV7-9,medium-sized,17,CASSSAQGLAGIYEQYF
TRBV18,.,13,CASSQGAGNTIYF
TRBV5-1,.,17,CASSLATGGWSGNTIYF
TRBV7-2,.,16,CASSAGTGGSNYGYTF
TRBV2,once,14,CASSEGQLNTEAFF
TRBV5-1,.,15,CASSLVQGENTEAFF
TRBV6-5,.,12,CATQLGEETQYF
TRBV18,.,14,CASSVDRAGSPLHF
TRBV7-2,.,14,CASSPRQGSYEQYF
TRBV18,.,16,CASSPIGQGASYEQYF
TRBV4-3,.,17,CASSQALAGSNTGELFF